This T cell receptor beta chain was identified during a study of post-analysis software for immune sequencing data. Study results and caveats: TRBV5-6, TRBV5-1 and TRBV20-1 were among five TRBV segments more frequent in patients than controls.

This clonotype appeared a few times. The antigen is undetermined. Unique molecular identifiers had been added to the TCR beta cDNA libraries. TCRdb fed the PCR reads into MiXCR, producing one record per CDR3 protein. The table shows hundreds of thousands of distinct CDR3 sequences, with 53% occurring only once. Germline V gene sequence: CDR1 SGHRS, CDR2 YFSETQ. The germline V and J ends were trimmed by 0 bases and 4 bases, with 10 bases remaining between them. The length of the CDR3 is 14 residues. The material sequenced was blood. This sequence originates from a girl aged 10 to 17 with multiple sclerosis. The gene calls are TRBV5-1 and TRBJ1-2; no definite D call. The CDR3 DNA is TGCGCCAGCAGCTTGGTTCCGGCTCCCTATGGCTACACCTTC. The encoded protein is CASSLVPAPYGYTF. The full variable domain, its missing parts supplied by reference TRBV5-1 and TRBJ1-2, is KAGVTQTPRYLIKTRGQQVTLSCSPISGHRSVSWYQQTPGQGLQFLFEYFSETQRNKGNFPGRFSGRQFSNSRSEMNVSTLELGDSALYLCASSLVPAPYGYTFGSGTRLTVV.